Listed here is a single TCR beta chain. This specimen belongs to a study of control samples from healthy donors and cancer patients. The length of the CDR3 is 13 residues. V shed 4 bases and J 10 bases; nucleotides not matched to a gene: 8. Germline CDR1 is SNHLY and CDR2 is FYNNEI. Libraries were prepared by immunoSEQ multiplex PCR; TCRdb keeps only in-frame clonotypes and omits some of them. The sample yields 100,000 to 120,000 clones, approximately 83% seen once. This TCR was sampled from a woman aged 45-65 years in good health. Material: blood. This chain uses TRBV2 with TRBJ1-1; TRBD1 agrees at 8 bases. The CDR3 protein is CASSGDRGSVAFF. CDR3 in DNA: TGTGCCAGCAGTGGAGACAGGGGTTCGGTAGCTTTCTTT.